The 27 T cell receptor beta chains listed next were all sequenced from one sample in a study of blood T cells in healthy people across ages. Next came a second PCR, run for about 6 to 11 cycles, which used a sample-barcoded 5' primer along with a J-beta primer mix. One entry per CDR3 protein, called by TCRdb with MiXCR from the 5' RACE reads. Among around 1.5 million distinct CDR3 sequences listed, roughly 40% were seen once. The source material was blood. Receptors were obtained from a woman under 30 in good health.

V is TRBV12-3 or TRBV12-4 and J is TRBJ1-2; maybe TRBD1 (5 bases). The germline V and J ends were trimmed by 0 bases and 5 bases, with 7 bases remaining between them. CDR3 length: 13 residues. The CDR3 here is CASSLAPGYGYTF. The DNA of the CDR3 is TGTGCCAGCAGTTTAGCCCCAGGGTATGGCTACACCTTC.

The V gene is TRBV15, the J gene TRBJ2-3; D not resolved. This CDR3 has 15 amino acids. The V and J ends lost 0 bases and 4 bases respectively, with 11 bases between them. Germline CDR1 is LNHNV and CDR2 is YYDKDF (reference sequence). The CDR3 nucleotides read TGTGCCACCAGCAGAGATCCTATAATGTCAGATACGCAGTATTTT. It translates to CATSRDPIMSDTQYF.

The V call is TRBV5-6, the J call TRBJ2-5; 8 bases fit TRBD2. CDR1 is SGHDT and CDR2 is YYEEEE in the germline V gene. V lost 2 bases to trimming and J lost 5 bases; unmatched junction nucleotides: 5. CDR3 length: 14 residues. CDR3 loop: CASSFRPSGETQYF. The CDR3 DNA is TGTGCCAGCAGCTTCAGGCCTAGCGGGGAGACCCAGTACTTC.

The chain is built from TRBV2 and TRBJ1-1; unclear D gene. The CDR3 covers 13 residues. V was trimmed by 3 bases and J by 1 base, leaving 6 bases between them. The germline V gene encodes CDR1 SNHLY and CDR2 FYNNEI. The CDR3 nucleotides read TGTGCCAGCAGTGATAATCCGAACACTGAAGCTTTCTTT. This translates into CASSDNPNTEAFF. Together with reference TRBV2 and TRBJ1-1, the CDR3 gives the full variable domain: EPEVTQTPSHQVTQMGQEVILRCVPISNHLYFYWYRQILGQKVEFLVSFYNNEISEKSEIFDDQFSVERPDGSNFTLKIRSTKLEDSAMYFCASSDNPNTEAFFGQGTRLTVV.

The rearrangement joins TRBV20-1 to TRBJ2-2, with D possibly TRBD2 on 6 matching bases. The V gene's germline CDR1 is DFQATT and CDR2 SNEGSKA (reference sequence). The CDR3 spans 14 residues. Trimming removed 6 bases from V and 1 base from J, with 12 bases in between. The CDR3 coding sequence is TGCAGTGCCAGCCGGGACTGGAACACCGGGGAGCTGTTTTTT. Its translation is CSASRDWNTGELFF.

The chain has TRBV28 and TRBJ2-5; TRBD2 aligns across 13 bases. Unmatched junction bases numbered 6, after V lost 6 bases and J lost 2 bases. CDR3 length: 16 amino acids. Germline assignment: CDR1 MDHEN and CDR2 SYDVKM. The CDR3 spells CASRGRLAGGQETQYF. In DNA, the CDR3 is TGTGCCAGCAGGGGCCGACTAGCGGGGGGACAAGAGACCCAGTACTTC.

The chain links TRBV4-2 to TRBJ2-1; tentative D call: TRBD2 (7 bases). Germline V gives CDR1 LGHNA, CDR2 YNFKEQ. Trimming left V 4 bases short and J 2 bases short, with 12 bases between. This CDR3 is built from 15 residues. Written as DNA, the CDR3 is TGTGCCAGCAGCCCGAGCGGGACAACCTACAATGAGCAGTTCTTC. As protein: CASSPSGTTYNEQFF.

The J gene is TRBJ1-2, the V gene TRBV12-3 or TRBV12-4; possible D gene TRBD1, 6 bases. The CDR3 runs 14 residues. Trimming removed 5 bases at V and 5 bases at J, with 15 bases between. CDR3 in amino acids: CASSPGTPVYGYTF. DNA of the CDR3: TGTGCCAGCAGTCCCGGGACACCCGTTTATGGCTACACCTTC.

J is TRBJ2-3 and V is TRBV5-1; 7 nucleotides agree with TRBD1. The germline V gene encodes CDR1 SGHRS and CDR2 YFSETQ. Unmatched junction bases numbered 3, after V lost 4 bases and J lost 4 bases. The CDR3 runs 13 residues. The CDR3 loop is CASSVTGADTQYF. DNA of the CDR3: TGCGCCAGCAGCGTAACAGGGGCAGATACGCAGTATTTT.

The gene calls are TRBV2 and TRBJ1-5; no definite D call. Trimming left V 5 bases short and J 4 bases short, with 12 bases between. In germline, CDR1 is SNHLY, CDR2 FYNNEI. This CDR3 is 14 amino acids long. Here the CDR3 DNA reads TGTGCCAGCAGTACGGGCTTGAGTAATCAGCCCCAGCATTTT. Amino acid sequence: CASSTGLSNQPQHF.

The chain has TRBV2 and TRBJ2-1; D might be TRBD2 (6 bases). The V gene lost 8 bases and the J gene lost 4 bases, with 15 bases spanning the gap. CDR1 is SNHLY, CDR2 FYNNEI, per germline. The CDR3 spans 14 residues. CDR3 sequence: CASVVGGAYNEQFF. The CDR3 DNA reads as TGTGCCAGCGTGGTTGGAGGGGCATACAATGAGCAGTTCTTC.

On this clonotype: Possible read error: a much larger clone is one base away. The chain links TRBV29-1 to TRBJ2-7, with TRBD2 as a possible D gene (6 bases). This CDR3 is built from 14 residues. Trimming removed 2 bases at V and 6 bases at J, with 17 bases between. Germline CDR1 is SQVTM and CDR2 is ANQGSEA. The DNA for the CDR3 is TGCAGCGTTGAAAGGAACGGGGGTGAAGGCGAGCAGTACTTC. Protein product: CSVERNGGEGEQYF.

The chain employs TRBV5-1 and TRBJ2-3; D unresolved. CDR3 size: 14 residues. Germline assignment: CDR1 SGHRS and CDR2 YFSETQ. V dropped 4 bases and J dropped 5 bases, with 14 bases sitting between them. CDR3 bases: TGCGCCAGCAGCCCAGCTCCGGGTCGAGATACGCAGTATTTT. It codes for CASSPAPGRDTQYF.

V usage is TRBV10-3 and J usage is TRBJ1-6; the match to TRBD1 covers 9 bases. V shed 10 bases, J shed 6 bases, and the junction held 4 bases outside the gene matches. The CDR3 runs to 13 residues. Germline assignment: CDR1 ENHRY and CDR2 SYGVKD. For the CDR3, the DNA is TGTGCCACCTCGGGACAGGGTAATTCACCCCTCCACTTT. Translation gives CATSGQGNSPLHF.

The genes are TRBV12-3 or TRBV12-4 and TRBJ2-1, with D possibly matching TRBD2 (5 bases). V was trimmed by 5 bases and J by 12 bases, leaving 20 bases between them. The CDR3 has 14 amino acids. The chain's CDR3 is CASSTRALNEGQFF. The CDR3 DNA sequence: TGTGCCAGCAGTACCCGCGCCTTAAACGAGGGGCAGTTCTTC.

This clonotype was detected only once. In nucleotides, the CDR3 is TGTGCCAGCAGCATACTAGCGCACCTCCCGTACTTC. Amino acid sequence: CASSILAHLPYF. The V call is TRBV7-2, the J call TRBJ2-5, with TRBD2 matching over 7 bases. J was trimmed by 13 bases and V by 5 bases; bases with no gene match: 10. CDR1 and CDR2 (germline): SGHTA, FQGNSA. The CDR3 is 12 residues long. The full variable domain, rest sourced from reference TRBV7-2 and TRBJ2-5, is GAGVSQSPSNKVTEKGKDVELRCDPISGHTALYWYRQSLGQGLEFLIYFQGNSAPDKSGLPSDRFSAERTGGSVSTLTIQRTQQEDSAVYLCASSILAHLPYFGPGTRLLVL.

The rearrangement uses TRBV29-1 and TRBJ2-1; TRBD2 aligns across 7 bases. This CDR3 comprises 11 residues. Per germline, CDR1 SQVTM and CDR2 ANQGSEA. J lost 7 bases, V lost 4 bases, and 1 base had no gene match. CDR3 bases: TGCAGCGTTGTGGGGGGGAATGAGCAGTTCTTC. It translates to CSVVGGNEQFF.

A few counts support this clonotype. This chain joins TRBV11-2 and TRBJ2-7; 10 bases agree with TRBD2. V trimming: 4 bases; J trimming: 2 bases; junction bases outside the gene matches: 5. The CDR3 is 15 residues long. Per the germline V gene, CDR1 is SGHAT and CDR2 is FQNNGV. The CDR3 nucleotides are TGTGCCAGCAGCTCCCTAGCGGGAGTTGCCTACGAGCAGTACTTC. Translated, it gives CASSSLAGVAYEQYF.

This clonotype showed up just a few times. The chain combines TRBV5-4 with TRBJ2-3; TRBD2 agrees at 16 bases. V lost 2 bases and J lost 2; bases outside the gene matches: 17. The CDR3 is 22 amino acids. The germline CDR1 and CDR2 sequences are SGHNT and YYREEE (reference sequence). The DNA of the CDR3 is TGTGCCAGCAGCTTACTACTTCCGGGACTAGCGGGAGGGCAGGTGTTCACAGATACGCAGTATTTT. Translation: CASSLLLPGLAGGQVFTDTQYF.

CDR3 bases: TGTGCCAGCAGCTTGGAGGAACAGTTATACAATGAGCAGTTCTTC. Amino acid sequence: CASSLEEQLYNEQFF. The V call is TRBV13, the J call TRBJ2-1, with D perhaps TRBD2 (5 bases). Germline values: CDR1 PRHDT, CDR2 FYEKMQ (reference sequence). V was cut by 3 bases and J by 4 bases, with 13 bases left in between. This CDR3 is 15 amino acids long.

In this sample, this clonotype turned up a few times. The rearrangement links TRBV29-1 to TRBJ1-2, with 7 nucleotides matching TRBD1. V lost 4 bases to trimming and J lost 7 bases; unmatched junction nucleotides: 9. The CDR3 is made up of 13 amino acids. Germline V gene sequence: CDR1 SQVTM, CDR2 ANQGSEA. CDR3 DNA sequence: TGCAGCGTTGGGACAGGCGGGGGTGCTGGCTACACCTTC. This sequence encodes CSVGTGGGAGYTF.

The chain combines TRBV7-9 with TRBJ1-3; no definite D call. The germline CDR1 and CDR2 sequences are SEHNR and FQNEAQ (reference sequence). The V end was cut by 4 bases, the J end by 2 bases, with 12 bases between. The CDR3 covers 15 residues. The CDR3 region is CASSYTLSAGNTIYF. CDR3 DNA sequence: TGTGCCAGCAGCTACACCCTCTCAGCTGGAAACACCATATATTTT.

This clonotype was detected only a few times. The chain recombines TRBV20-1 with TRBJ2-3, with a weak D call TRBD1 (6 bases). This CDR3 has 16 residues. Trimming removed 6 bases at V and 2 bases at J, with 21 bases between. The V gene's germline CDR1 is DFQATT and CDR2 SNEGSKA (reference sequence). This CDR3 is CSAVIFGGGHTDTQYF. CDR3 DNA: TGCAGTGCCGTGATATTCGGTGGGGGACACACAGATACGCAGTATTTT.

This clonotype was observed once. The chain joins TRBV7-8 to TRBJ2-2, with 7 bases lining up with TRBD1. Germline V gene data show CDR1 as SGHVS and CDR2 as FQNEAQ. CDR3 length: 16 residues. Trimming took 5 bases from V and 5 from J; bases not matched to a gene: 11. The CDR3 loop reads CASSHRGTSWTGELFF. As DNA, the CDR3 is TGTGCCAGCAGCCACAGGGGCACGAGCTGGACCGGGGAGCTGTTTTTT.

The chain links TRBV27 to TRBJ2-1; 8 bases agree with TRBD2. V lost 1 base, J lost 5 bases, and 7 bases stayed unmatched. Germline values: CDR1 MNHEY, CDR2 SMNVEV (reference sequence). The CDR3 is 16 residues long. The CDR3 DNA sequence: TGTGCCAGCAGTTTATTTTCGGGGGGGCCAAACAATGAGCAGTTCTTC. Encoded protein: CASSLFSGGPNNEQFF.

This clonotype showed up just a few times. The chain employs TRBV20-1 and TRBJ2-5; TRBD1 or TRBD2 may be the D gene (6 bases each). This CDR3 has 13 amino acids. Between the trimmed V and J ends, which lost 6 bases and 11 bases, there was a span of 22 bases. Per germline, CDR1 DFQATT and CDR2 SNEGSKA (reference sequence). In DNA, the CDR3 is TGCAGTGCCCGTTGGACAGCGGAGGGTGAGCAGTACTTC. Encoded protein: CSARWTAEGEQYF.

This clonotype was seen only a few times. The J gene is TRBJ2-7, the V gene TRBV29-1; 7 bases agree with TRBD1. The CDR3 covers 12 residues. Germline CDR1 is SQVTM and CDR2 is ANQGSEA. Trimming cost V 7 bases and J 3 bases; bases outside gene matches: 6. This CDR3 is CSGRDRNYEQYF. CDR3 nucleotides: TGCAGCGGCCGGGACAGAAACTACGAGCAGTACTTC.